These T cell receptor beta chains were read from a single sample in a study of pediatric ulcerative colitis. TCRdb's copy holds only in-frame clones and misses some; the assay was immunoSEQ multiplex PCR. The profile shows 65,000 or so clones, 70% to 90% of them singletons. The sequenced sample consisted of blood. These receptors all come from a boy between 5 and 17 years old with severe ulcerative colitis. The CDR3 runs from the conserved cysteine through the conserved F or W. Fields, in order: clone size, V gene, CDR3 protein. Clone sizes are given selectively: once, few, many, or a class where the clone is expanded.

>NA|TRBV10-3
CAISESSVFLESGEGQETQYF
>NA|TRBV14
CASSQLGGLRGYTF
>NA|TRBV5-1
CASSLVPDSFYGYTF
>NA|TRBV4-2
CASSQDIFGQNTEAFF
>few|TRBV27
CASRRTDRNQPQHF
>once|TRBV4-3
CASSQVSGSNEKLFF
>few|TRBV30
CAYRDSEVEPRTNTEAFF
>NA|TRBV10-3
CAIRERERNIQYF
>NA|TRBV5-1
CASSSRTDSYNEQFF
>NA|TRBV19
CASSMPNDRVQPQHF
>NA|TRBV28
CASTTDRGLFF
>NA|TRBV6-5
CASSYTGGTTDTQYF
>NA|TRBV7-2
CASSWLTGAGANVLTF
>NA|TRBV6-6
CASSYGGTTSYEQYF
>NA|TRBV19
CASSIAGQGYEQYF
>few|TRBV6-5
CASSRRTGNTEAFF
>NA|TRBV6-5
CASSLYRDRGLDEQFF
>NA|TRBV21-1
CASSLKRLADYNEQFF
>NA|TRBV19
CASSMEITGELFF
>few|TRBV5-1
CASSLVGQQYNEQFF
>NA|TRBV5-1
CASSLWGESYNEQFF
>few|TRBV7-2
CASSTPYRAGELFF
>NA|TRBV7-6
CASSSPGLAGPGLSTDTQYF
>NA|TRBV7-2
CASSLSPGGYNEQFF